What follows is one T cell receptor (beta chain) and its context. The antigen is not known. Profiling relied on immunoSEQ multiplex PCR, and the TCRdb table lists in-frame clones only, not all of them. The repertoire holds 33,000 or so clones, with around 94% as singletons. This sample was taken from a study of graft-versus-host responses after intestinal transplantation. The overall study: Every transplant recipient was induced with anti-thymocyte globulin, then maintained on tacrolimus and steroids for 2 to 3 years. Study findings and constraints: GvH clones appeared in recipient marrow, some first in ileum or blood.

This TCR was sampled from a human patient who received an intestinal transplant, so some T cells may come from the graft donor. The sample was PBMCs, taken 16 days after intestinal transplant.

The CDR3: CASSGTSGRAVSYNEQFF. CDR3 DNA sequence: TGTGCCAGCAGCGGGACTAGCGGGAGGGCCGTTTCCTACAATGAGCAGTTCTTC. The V call is TRBV14, the J call TRBJ2-1; 16 bases are shared with TRBD2. Germline V gene sequence: CDR1 SGHDN, CDR2 FVKESK. The CDR3 runs to 18 residues. The V gene end was trimmed by 5 bases and the J gene end by 1 base; junction bases not matched to a gene: 5.